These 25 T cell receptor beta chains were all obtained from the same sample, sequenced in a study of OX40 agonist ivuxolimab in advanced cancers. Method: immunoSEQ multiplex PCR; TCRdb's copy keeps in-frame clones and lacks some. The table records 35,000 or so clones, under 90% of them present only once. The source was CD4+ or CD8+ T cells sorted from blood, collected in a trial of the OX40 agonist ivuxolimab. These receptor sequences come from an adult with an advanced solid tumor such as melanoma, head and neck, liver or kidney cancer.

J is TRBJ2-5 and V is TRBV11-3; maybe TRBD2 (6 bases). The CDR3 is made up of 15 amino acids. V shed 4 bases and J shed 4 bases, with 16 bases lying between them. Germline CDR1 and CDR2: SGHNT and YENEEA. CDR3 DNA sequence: TGTGCCAGCAGCTCCCCAGGGACTTCTGGAGAGACCCAGTACTTC. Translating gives CASSSPGTSGETQYF.

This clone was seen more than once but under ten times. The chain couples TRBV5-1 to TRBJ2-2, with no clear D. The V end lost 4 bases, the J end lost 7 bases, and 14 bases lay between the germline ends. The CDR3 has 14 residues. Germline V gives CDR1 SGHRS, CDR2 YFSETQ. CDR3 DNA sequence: TGCGCCAGCAGCCCCTCCCTAGAGAGCGGGGAGCTGTTTTTT. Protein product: CASSPSLESGELFF.

The CDR3 loop reads CASSLWGPSSGNTIYF. CDR3 sequence (DNA): TGTGCCAGCAGCTTATGGGGACCGTCCTCTGGAAACACCATATATTTT. This chain uses TRBV11-2 with TRBJ1-3; TRBD1 might be the D (5 bases). Trimming removed 2 bases at V and 0 bases at J, with 11 bases between. The CDR3 totals 16 residues. The germline CDR1 and CDR2 sequences are SGHAT and FQNNGV.

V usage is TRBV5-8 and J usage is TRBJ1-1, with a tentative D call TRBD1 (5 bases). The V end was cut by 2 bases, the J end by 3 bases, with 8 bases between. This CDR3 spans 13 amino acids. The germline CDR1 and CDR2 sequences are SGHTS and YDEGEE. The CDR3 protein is CASSLDRDTEAFF. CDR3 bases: TGTGCCAGCAGCTTAGACAGAGACACTGAAGCTTTCTTT. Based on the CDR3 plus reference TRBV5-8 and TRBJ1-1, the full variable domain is EAGVTQSPTHLIKTRGQQATLRCSPISGHTSVYWYQQALGLGLQFLLWYDEGEERNRGNFPPRFSGRQFPNYSSELNVNALELEDSALYLCASSLDRDTEAFFGQGTRLTVV.

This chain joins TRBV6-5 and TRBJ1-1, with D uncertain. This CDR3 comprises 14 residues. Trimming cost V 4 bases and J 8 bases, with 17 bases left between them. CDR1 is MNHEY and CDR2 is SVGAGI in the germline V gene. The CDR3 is CASSWAPSRREAFF. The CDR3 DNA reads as TGTGCCAGCAGTTGGGCCCCGTCAAGGAGAGAAGCTTTCTTT.

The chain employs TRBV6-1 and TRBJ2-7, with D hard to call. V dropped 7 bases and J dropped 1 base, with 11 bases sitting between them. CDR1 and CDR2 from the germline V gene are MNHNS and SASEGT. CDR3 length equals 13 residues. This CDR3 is CASTPLGSYEQYF. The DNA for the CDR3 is TGTGCCAGCACCCCCCTCGGATCCTACGAGCAGTACTTC.

In DNA form, the CDR3 reads TGTGCCAGCAGTGAAAGGTTTTGGCTAGCGGGCGTCGAGCAGTACTTC. This sequence encodes CASSERFWLAGVEQYF. The rearrangement links TRBV2 to TRBJ2-7, with 8 bases lining up with TRBD2. CDR3 size: 16 residues. J gave up 6 bases and V 2 bases, and 12 bases lay outside the gene matches. Germline V CDR1 and CDR2: SNHLY, FYNNEI.

The CDR3 sequence is CASSSPRRSTYEQYF. Here the CDR3 DNA reads TGTGCCAGCAGTTCCCCCCGGAGGAGCACCTACGAGCAGTACTTC. This sequence joins TRBV28 and TRBJ2-7, with D maybe TRBD2 (5 bases). Trimming cost V 4 bases and J 2 bases, with 15 bases left between them. CDR3 length: 15 residues. Germline V gives CDR1 MDHEN, CDR2 SYDVKM.

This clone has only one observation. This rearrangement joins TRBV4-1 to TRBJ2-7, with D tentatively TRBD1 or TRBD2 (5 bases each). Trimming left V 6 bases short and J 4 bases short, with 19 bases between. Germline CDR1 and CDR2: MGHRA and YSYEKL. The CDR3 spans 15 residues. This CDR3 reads CASSQIAGTGYEQYF. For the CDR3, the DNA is TGCGCCAGCAGTCAGATAGCCGGGACCGGGTACGAGCAGTACTTC.

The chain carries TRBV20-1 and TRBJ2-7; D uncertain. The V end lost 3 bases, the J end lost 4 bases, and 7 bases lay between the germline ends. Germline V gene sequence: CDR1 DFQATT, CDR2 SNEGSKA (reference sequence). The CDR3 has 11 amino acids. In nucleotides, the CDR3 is TGCAGTGCTAGGCCCAAATACGAGCAGTACTTC. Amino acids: CSARPKYEQYF.

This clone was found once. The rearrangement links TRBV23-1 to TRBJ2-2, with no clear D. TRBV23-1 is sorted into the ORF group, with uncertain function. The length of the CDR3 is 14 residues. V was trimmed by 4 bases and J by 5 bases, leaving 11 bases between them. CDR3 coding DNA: TGCGCCAGCAGTCTTTCGGATTTGACCGGGGAGCTGTTTTTT. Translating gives CASSLSDLTGELFF.

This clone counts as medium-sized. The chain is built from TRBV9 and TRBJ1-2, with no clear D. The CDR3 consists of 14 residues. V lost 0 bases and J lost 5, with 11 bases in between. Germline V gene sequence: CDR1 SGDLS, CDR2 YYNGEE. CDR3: CASSVDTPSYGYTF. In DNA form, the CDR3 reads TGTGCCAGCAGCGTAGACACCCCCTCGTATGGCTACACCTTC.

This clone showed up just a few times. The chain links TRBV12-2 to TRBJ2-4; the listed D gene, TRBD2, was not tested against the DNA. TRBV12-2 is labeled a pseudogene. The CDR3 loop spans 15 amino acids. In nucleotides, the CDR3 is TGTGCAAGTCGCCGCAACGCGCTAGCCAAAAACATTCAGTACTTC. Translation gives CASRRNALAKNIQYF.

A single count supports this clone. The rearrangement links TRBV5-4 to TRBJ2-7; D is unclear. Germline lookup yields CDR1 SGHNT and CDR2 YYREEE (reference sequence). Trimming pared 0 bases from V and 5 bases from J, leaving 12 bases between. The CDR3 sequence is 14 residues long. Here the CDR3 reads CASSLGWNRDEQYF. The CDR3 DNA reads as TGTGCCAGCAGCTTGGGTTGGAACCGGGACGAGCAGTACTTC. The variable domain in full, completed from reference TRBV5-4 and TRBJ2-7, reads ETGVTQSPTHLIKTRGQQVTLRCSSQSGHNTVSWYQQALGQGPQFIFQYYREEENGRGNFPPRFSGLQFPNYSSELNVNALELDDSALYLCASSLGWNRDEQYFGPGTRLTVT.

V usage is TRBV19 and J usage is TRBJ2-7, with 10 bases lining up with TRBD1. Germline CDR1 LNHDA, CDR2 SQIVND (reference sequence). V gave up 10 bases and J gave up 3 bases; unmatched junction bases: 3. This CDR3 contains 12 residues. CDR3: CATGTGVYEQYF. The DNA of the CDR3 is TGTGCCACCGGGACAGGGGTCTACGAGCAGTACTTC. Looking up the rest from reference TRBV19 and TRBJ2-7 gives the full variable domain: DGGITQSPKYLFRKEGQNVTLSCEQNLNHDAMYWYRQDPGQGLRLIYYSQIVNDFQKGDIAEGYSVSREKKESFPLTVTSAQKNPTAFYLCATGTGVYEQYFGPGTRLTVT.

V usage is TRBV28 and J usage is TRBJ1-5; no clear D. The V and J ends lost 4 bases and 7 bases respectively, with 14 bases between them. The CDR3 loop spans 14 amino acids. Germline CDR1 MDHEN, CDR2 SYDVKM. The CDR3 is CASSSKKTRQPQHF. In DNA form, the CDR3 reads TGTGCCAGCAGTTCTAAGAAGACGCGCCAGCCCCAGCATTTT. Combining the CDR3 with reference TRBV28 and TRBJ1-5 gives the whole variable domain DVKVTQSSRYLVKRTGEKVFLECVQDMDHENMFWYRQDPGLGLRLIYFSYDVKMKEKGDIPEGYSVSREKKERFSLILESASTNQTSMYLCASSSKKTRQPQHFGDGTRLSIL.

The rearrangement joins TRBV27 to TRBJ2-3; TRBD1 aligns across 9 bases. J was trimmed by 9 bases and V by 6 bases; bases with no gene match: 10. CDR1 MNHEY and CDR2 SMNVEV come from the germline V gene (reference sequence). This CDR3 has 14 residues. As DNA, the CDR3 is TGTGCCAGCAGGGAACGACAGGGGGTCGCAACGCAGTATTTT. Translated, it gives CASRERQGVATQYF.

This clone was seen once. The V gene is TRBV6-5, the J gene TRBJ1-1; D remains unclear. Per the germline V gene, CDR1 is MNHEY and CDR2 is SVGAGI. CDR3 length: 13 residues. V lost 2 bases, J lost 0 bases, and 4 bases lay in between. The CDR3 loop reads CASSYALNTEAFF. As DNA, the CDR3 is TGTGCCAGCAGTTACGCCTTGAACACTGAAGCTTTCTTT.

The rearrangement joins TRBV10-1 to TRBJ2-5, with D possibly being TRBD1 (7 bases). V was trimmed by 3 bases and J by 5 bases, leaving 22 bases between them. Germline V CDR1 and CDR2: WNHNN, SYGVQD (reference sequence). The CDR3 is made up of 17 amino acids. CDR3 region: CASSETAGTAGGETQYF. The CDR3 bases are TGCGCCAGCAGTGAAACGGCGGGGACAGCCGGCGGGGAGACCCAGTACTTC.

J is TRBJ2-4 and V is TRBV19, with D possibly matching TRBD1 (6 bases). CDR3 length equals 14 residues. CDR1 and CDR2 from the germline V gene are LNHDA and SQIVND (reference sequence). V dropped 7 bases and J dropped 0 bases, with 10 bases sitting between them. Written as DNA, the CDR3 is TGTGCCAGTACGGACAGAGTAGCCAAAAACATTCAGTACTTC. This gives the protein CASTDRVAKNIQYF.

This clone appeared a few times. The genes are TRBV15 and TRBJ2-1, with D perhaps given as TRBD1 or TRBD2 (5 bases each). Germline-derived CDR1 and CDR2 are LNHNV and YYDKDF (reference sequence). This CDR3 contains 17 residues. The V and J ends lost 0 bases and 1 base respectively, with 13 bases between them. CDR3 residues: CATSREGVASSYNEQFF. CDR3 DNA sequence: TGTGCCACCAGCAGAGAGGGGGTAGCGAGTTCCTACAATGAGCAGTTCTTC.

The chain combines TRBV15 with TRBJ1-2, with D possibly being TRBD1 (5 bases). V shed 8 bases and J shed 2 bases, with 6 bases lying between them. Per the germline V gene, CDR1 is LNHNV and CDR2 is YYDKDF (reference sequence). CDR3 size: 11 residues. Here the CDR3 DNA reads TGTGCCACCCGGGACAACTATGGCTACACCTTC. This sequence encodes CATRDNYGYTF.

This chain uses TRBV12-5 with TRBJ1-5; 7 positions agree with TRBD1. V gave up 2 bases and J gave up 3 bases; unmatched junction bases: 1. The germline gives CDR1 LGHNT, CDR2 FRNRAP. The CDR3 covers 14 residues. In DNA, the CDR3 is TGTGCTAGTGGTTTGACAGGGGCCAATCAGCCCCAGCATTTT. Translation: CASGLTGANQPQHF.

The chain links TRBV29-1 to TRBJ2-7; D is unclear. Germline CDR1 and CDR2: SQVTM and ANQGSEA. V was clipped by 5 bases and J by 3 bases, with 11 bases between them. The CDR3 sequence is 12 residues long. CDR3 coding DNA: TGCAGCGTTATCGGCCGTCGCTACGAGCAGTACTTC. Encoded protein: CSVIGRRYEQYF.

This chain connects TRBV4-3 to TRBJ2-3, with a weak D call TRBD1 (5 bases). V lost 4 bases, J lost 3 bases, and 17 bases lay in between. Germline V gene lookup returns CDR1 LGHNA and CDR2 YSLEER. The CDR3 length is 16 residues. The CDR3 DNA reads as TGCGCCAGCAGCCCCCTAAGTGGGGCAGGGACAGATACGCAGTATTTT. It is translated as CASSPLSGAGTDTQYF.